One and the same sample provided the 30 T cell receptor beta chains below, sequenced in a study of relationships among human T cell subsets (TCRdb year 2010). Th1 cells were collected as the CD4+CD25-CD294- flow-through after CD25, CD56 and CD294 bead selections. The receptor library was made with multiplex PCR. Reads for this sample came from a 454 GS FLX. Semiquantitative ARM-PCR was used to amplify the TCR alpha and beta CDR3 regions from mRNA. In ARM-PCR, tagged nested gene-specific primers were used first, and communal superprimers then performed exponential amplification. TCRdb ran its own pipeline on the public reads, namely fastp trimming at Q25 and MiXCR clone calling, and kept in-frame beta chains. Identical CDR3 proteins give one entry, which carries the most common genes and DNA. The sample table records 10,000 to 15,000 distinct CDR3 sequences; 67% of these occur just once. The ten biggest clones cover 30% of the sample.

Material for sequencing was CD4+ Th1 cells sorted from blood. The cell subset or site label here, explained by the study, means: CD4+CD25-CD294- T helper 1 cells. The receptors here all came from a man in his forties in good health.

The genes are TRBV18 and TRBJ2-1; 13 bases are shared with TRBD2. CDR1 and CDR2 (germline): KGHSH, LQKENI. This CDR3 is 16 amino acids long. V was clipped by 0 bases and J by 4 bases; unmatched bases: 0. Here the CDR3 reads CASSPPTSGRYNEQFF. Here the CDR3 DNA reads TGTGCCAGCTCACCACCGACTAGCGGGAGGTACAATGAGCAGTTCTTC.

The genes are TRBV20-1 and TRBJ1-2; 8 bases map to TRBD1. This CDR3 is built from 14 residues. V shed 7 bases and J 3 bases; nucleotides not matched to a gene: 10. Germline V lookup: CDR1 DFQATT, CDR2 SNEGSKA (reference sequence). CDR3 in DNA: TGCAGTGTCACGACGGCAGGGGGCGACTATGGCTACACCTTC. Protein: CSVTTAGGDYGYTF.

This sequence joins TRBV20-1 and TRBJ2-1, with TRBD2 identical over 7 bases. Trimming at V came to 0 bases and at J to 3 bases, leaving 8 bases not matched to a gene. The CDR3 has 16 residues. The germline V gene encodes CDR1 DFQATT and CDR2 SNEGSKA (reference sequence). CDR3 bases: TGCAGTGCTAGAGAGAGGACCGGGACTATCTACAATGAGCAGTTCTTC. This sequence encodes CSARERTGTIYNEQFF.

V and J are TRBV28 and TRBJ2-3; 7 bases map to TRBD1. This CDR3 spans 15 amino acids. The germline CDR1 and CDR2 sequences are MDHEN and SYDVKM. With V trimmed by 7 bases and J by 1 base, 8 bases remained unmatched. The CDR3 is CASTYRQGRTDTQYF. The CDR3 DNA is TGTGCCAGCACATACAGACAGGGCCGCACAGATACGCAGTATTTT. The full variable domain, its missing parts supplied by reference TRBV28 and TRBJ2-3, is DVKVTQSSRYLVKRTGEKVFLECVQDMDHENMFWYRQDPGLGLRLIYFSYDVKMKEKGDIPEGYSVSREKKERFSLILESASTNQTSMYLCASTYRQGRTDTQYFGPGTRLTVL.

This chain uses TRBV12-5 with TRBJ2-1; 7 nucleotides match TRBD1. The J segment lost 9 bases and the V segment lost 2 bases, leaving 7 bases of the junction unmatched. The CDR3 totals 14 residues. Germline CDR1 LGHNT, CDR2 FRNRAP. The CDR3 DNA is TGTGCTAGTGGTTTGTCAACAGGGGTCGCTGAGCAGTTCTTC. This sequence encodes CASGLSTGVAEQFF.

Comment on this clonotype: It is likely a read error, because the conserved phenylalanine at the end of the CDR3 is missing. The J gene is TRBJ1-1, the V gene TRBV19, with 7 bases aligning to TRBD1. The CDR3 totals 15 residues. Looked up from germline, CDR1 is LNHDA and CDR2 is SQIVND (reference sequence). J lost 2 bases, V lost 3 bases, and 6 bases had no gene match. This chain's CDR3 is CASSMGQKLNTEAFS. Here the CDR3 DNA reads TGTGCCAGTAGTATGGGACAGAAACTCAACACTGAAGCTTTCTCT.

This rearrangement joins TRBV5-1 to TRBJ2-5; possible D gene TRBD2, 5 bases. V shed 0 bases and J shed 6 bases, with 15 bases lying between them. The germline CDR1 and CDR2 sequences are SGHRS and YFSETQ. The CDR3 runs 15 residues. The CDR3 DNA is TGCGCCAGCAGCTTGGCCCCTGGGGAGTGGAAGACCCAGTACTTC. Translation gives CASSLAPGEWKTQYF.

The chain carries TRBV29-1 and TRBJ2-7, with D possibly being TRBD2 (5 bases). The CDR3 contains 11 residues. The V gene's germline CDR1 is SQVTM and CDR2 ANQGSEA. Between the trimmed V and J ends, which lost 6 bases and 7 bases, there was a span of 13 bases. This CDR3 is CSVQESGEQYF. As DNA, the CDR3 is TGCAGCGTCCAAGAATCGGGAGAGCAGTACTTC.

This clonotype occurred once. At one end the junction does not follow the germline gene, possibly because of a read error. The chain employs TRBV5-4 and TRBJ1-4; D not resolved. Germline loops: CDR1 SGHNT, CDR2 YYREEE (reference sequence). This CDR3 spans 11 amino acids. CDR3 residues: CASSFNEKLFF. DNA of the CDR3: TGCGCCAGCAGCTTTAATGAAAAACTGTTTTTT. The whole variable domain, remainder taken from reference TRBV5-4 and TRBJ1-4, is ETGVTQSPTHLIKTRGQQVTLRCSSQSGHNTVSWYQQALGQGPQFIFQYYREEENGRGNFPPRFSGLQFPNYSSELNVNALELDDSALYLCASSFNEKLFFGSGTQLSVL.

This chain connects TRBV12-3 or TRBV12-4 to TRBJ1-2, with D perhaps matching TRBD1 (5 bases). The CDR3 contains 15 residues. The V gene lost 6 bases and the J gene lost 4 bases, with 18 bases spanning the gap. The CDR3: CASSPLKSGRYGYTF. CDR3 DNA sequence: TGTGCCAGCAGCCCCCTAAAGTCGGGGCGCTATGGCTACACCTTC.

The chain employs TRBV2 and TRBJ2-5; D not certain. Trimming left V 1 base short and J 5 bases short, with 14 bases between. CDR3 length: 15 amino acids. The germline V gene encodes CDR1 SNHLY and CDR2 FYNNEI. The CDR3 loop reads CASSEVGSLVETQYF. CDR3 in DNA: TGTGCCAGCAGTGAAGTGGGTAGCCTTGTGGAGACCCAGTACTTC.

DNA of the CDR3: TGTGCCAGCAGCCAAGTGCGGGGACCGAATGAAAAACTGTTTTTT. Residues: CASSQVRGPNEKLFF. The chain couples TRBV14 to TRBJ1-4; D is perhaps TRBD1 (5 bases). V was shortened by 1 base and J by 5 bases, with 11 bases between the two germline ends. This CDR3 has 15 amino acids. Germline V CDR1 and CDR2: SGHDN, FVKESK.

This clonotype was found a few times. V and J are TRBV29-1 and TRBJ1-4, with 12 positions matching TRBD1. Trimming cost V 6 bases and J 5 bases; bases outside gene matches: 10. This CDR3 region has 16 residues. The V gene's germline CDR1 is SQVTM and CDR2 ANQGSEA. The CDR3 spells CSVAGTGGGQNEKLFF. In DNA form, the CDR3 reads TGCAGCGTGGCCGGGACAGGGGGCGGCCAAAATGAAAAACTGTTTTTT. Using reference TRBV29-1 and TRBJ1-4 for the parts outside the CDR3, the full variable domain is SAVISQKPSRDICQRGTSLTIQCQVDSQVTMMFWYRQQPGQSLTLIATANQGSEATYESGFVIDKFPISRPNLTFSTLTVSNMSPEDSSIYLCSVAGTGGGQNEKLFFGSGTQLSVL.

The V call is TRBV19, the J call TRBJ1-6, with D possibly TRBD1 on 6 matching bases. Germline V gene sequence: CDR1 LNHDA, CDR2 SQIVND (reference sequence). Between the trimmed V and J ends, which lost 4 bases and 7 bases, there was a span of 11 bases. The CDR3 covers 14 residues. The CDR3 DNA sequence: TGTGCCAGTAGTACCACAGGGTTGAATTCACCCCTCCACTTT. Translated, it gives CASSTTGLNSPLHF.

CDR3: CASSSMIRTPSSYEQYF. As DNA, the CDR3 is TGTGCCAGCAGCTCAATGATTAGGACACCGAGCTCCTACGAGCAGTACTTC. This chain links TRBV11-2 with TRBJ2-7, with D perhaps matching TRBD1 (5 bases). This CDR3 has 17 residues. Between the trimmed V and J ends, which lost 4 bases and 0 bases, there was a span of 19 bases. Germline V gene data show CDR1 as SGHAT and CDR2 as FQNNGV.

Only a few counts were recorded for this clonotype. The rearrangement joins TRBV7-8 to TRBJ2-3; the D gene is possibly TRBD2 (5 bases). CDR1 and CDR2 (germline): SGHVS, FQNEAQ. Trimming stripped 5 bases from V and 4 bases from J, with 10 bases between. The CDR3 runs 13 residues. The CDR3 DNA reads as TGTGCCAGCAGCCCTCGAGGGTCAGATACGCAGTATTTT. It codes for CASSPRGSDTQYF. Drawing the rest from reference TRBV7-8 and TRBJ2-3, the complete variable domain is GAGVSQSPRYKVAKRGQDVALRCDPISGHVSLFWYQQALGQGPEFLTYFQNEAQLDKSGLPSDRFFAERPEGSVSTLKIQRTQQEDSAVYLCASSPRGSDTQYFGPGTRLTVL.

The chain carries TRBV2 and TRBJ2-6, with 10 bases matching TRBD2. Losses at the gene ends were 7 bases for V and 0 bases for J; bases not matched to a gene: 18. The length of the CDR3 is 21 residues. CDR1 SNHLY and CDR2 FYNNEI come from the germline V gene. CDR3 sequence reads: CASTREQRGGHISSGANVLTF. Written as DNA, the CDR3 is TGTGCCAGCACCCGAGAGCAGCGGGGGGGCCATATCTCCTCTGGGGCCAACGTCCTGACTTTC.

The V call is TRBV7-9, the J call TRBJ2-7; D gene ambiguous. In germline, CDR1 is SEHNR, CDR2 FQNEAQ (reference sequence). The CDR3 loop spans 14 amino acids. V lost 2 bases and J 3 bases, leaving 11 bases between the germline ends. CDR3 sequence reads: CASSLSHNHYEQYF. The CDR3 nucleotides read TGTGCCAGCAGCTTAAGTCACAATCACTACGAGCAGTACTTC.

This chain joins TRBV29-1 and TRBJ2-1; D not resolved. V was trimmed by 4 bases and J by 0 bases, leaving 10 bases between them. Germline loops: CDR1 SQVTM, CDR2 ANQGSEA. CDR3 size: 14 residues. The CDR3 region has the DNA TGCAGCGTTGTAAGGGATCTCTCCTACAATGAGCAGTTCTTC. Translation gives CSVVRDLSYNEQFF.

The CDR3 loop is CASSYSQGENIQYF. The CDR3 nucleotides are TGTGCCAGCAGTTACTCGCAAGGAGAAAACATTCAGTACTTC. V is TRBV6-5 and J is TRBJ2-4; D gene unclear. Germline CDR1 and CDR2: MNHEY and SVGAGI. V was pared by 0 bases and J by 5 bases, with 8 bases between. This CDR3 comprises 14 residues.

J is TRBJ1-4 and V is TRBV4-1; TRBD1 matches 7 bases. The junction had 4 bases not matched to a gene; V was cut back by 8 bases and J by 4 bases. The CDR3 runs to 13 residues. Germline CDR1 reads MGHRA; CDR2 reads YSYEKL. Here the CDR3 reads CASSGTDNEKLFF. The CDR3 DNA follows: TGCGCCAGCTCCGGGACAGATAATGAAAAACTGTTTTTT.

The J gene is TRBJ2-7, the V gene TRBV28; D gene unclear. V shed 3 bases and J shed 4 bases, with 10 bases lying between them. Germline CDR1 and CDR2: MDHEN and SYDVKM. The CDR3 contains 13 residues. The CDR3 coding sequence is TGTGCCAGCAGTTTCTTAGGAGTGTACGAGCAGTACTTC. Amino acid sequence: CASSFLGVYEQYF.

This sequence joins TRBV6-6 and TRBJ1-4, with TRBD1 matching 11 bases. The CDR3 loop spans 14 amino acids. Germline lookup yields CDR1 MNHNY and CDR2 SVGAGI (reference sequence). V was pared by 7 bases and J by 7 bases, with 5 bases of the junction left unmatched. The CDR3 spells CASTPDRGREKLFF. CDR3 bases: TGTGCCAGCACCCCGGACAGGGGGCGTGAAAAACTGTTTTTT.

About this clonotype itself: This CDR3 fails to terminate in the conserved phenylalanine or tryptophan, so it likely reflects a read error. The rearrangement links TRBV29-1 to TRBJ1-2, with D hard to call. The CDR3 runs to 12 residues. Trimming took off 5 bases at V and 4 bases at J, with 11 bases between the two ends. Germline V gene data show CDR1 as SQVTM and CDR2 as ANQGSEA. This CDR3 reads CSVFAAGYGYTL. The CDR3 DNA reads TGCAGCGTTTTCGCGGCGGGCTATGGCTACACCCTC.

The V and J genes are TRBV6-5 and TRBJ2-5; unclear D gene. Deletions cut 2 bases from V and 7 bases from J, with 5 bases between. In germline, CDR1 is MNHEY, CDR2 SVGAGI. CDR3 length equals 11 residues. The CDR3 region has the DNA TGTGCCAGCAGTTACGGTCTGACCCAGTACTTC. Protein sequence: CASSYGLTQYF.

The rearrangement uses TRBV11-2 and TRBJ2-3; no clear D. This CDR3 is built from 13 residues. The V gene lost 6 bases and the J gene lost 0 bases, with 7 bases spanning the gap. Germline-derived CDR1 and CDR2 are SGHAT and FQNNGV. CDR3 nucleotides: TGTGCCAGCAGACTACCTAGCACAGATACGCAGTATTTT. Translation: CASRLPSTDTQYF.

The rearrangement joins TRBV11-1 to TRBJ1-1, with D possibly being TRBD1 (6 bases). CDR3 length: 14 residues. V dropped 0 bases and J dropped 5 bases, with 10 bases sitting between them. The V gene's germline CDR1 is SGHAT and CDR2 FQDESV (reference sequence). The CDR3 is CASSLARTATEAFF. CDR3 sequence (DNA): TGTGCCAGCAGCTTAGCGCGGACAGCTACTGAAGCTTTCTTT.

The rearrangement joins TRBV5-1 to TRBJ2-1; D assignment may be TRBD1 or TRBD2 (5 bases each). V was trimmed by 1 base and J by 2 bases, leaving 10 bases between them. The CDR3 is 15 residues long. CDR1 and CDR2 from the germline V gene are SGHRS and YFSETQ. In DNA form, the CDR3 reads TGCGCCAGCAGCTTGCGGGACGGCCCCTACAATGAGCAGTTCTTC. As protein: CASSLRDGPYNEQFF.

This sequence joins TRBV28 and TRBJ1-4; D remains unclear. The germline V and J ends were trimmed by 5 bases and 4 bases, with 8 bases remaining between them. Germline lookup yields CDR1 MDHEN and CDR2 SYDVKM. This CDR3 contains 13 residues. CDR3 protein: CASSRHLNEKLFF. CDR3 nucleotide sequence: TGTGCCAGCAGTCGACATCTTAATGAAAAACTGTTTTTT. Full variable domain (remainder filled in from reference TRBV28 and TRBJ1-4): DVKVTQSSRYLVKRTGEKVFLECVQDMDHENMFWYRQDPGLGLRLIYFSYDVKMKEKGDIPEGYSVSREKKERFSLILESASTNQTSMYLCASSRHLNEKLFFGSGTQLSVL.

The sample holds one count of this clonotype. This chain uses TRBV11-2 with TRBJ2-3; D is tentatively TRBD1 or TRBD2 (5 bases each). V shed 5 bases and J shed 5 bases, with 20 bases lying between them. The germline CDR1 and CDR2 sequences are SGHAT and FQNNGV. The CDR3 is 16 amino acids. The CDR3, as DNA: TGTGCCAGCAGCCGAATCACAGCTTCTGGGGGAGATACGCAGTATTTT. It translates to CASSRITASGGDTQYF.